This TCR beta chain was sequenced for a study of T cells after yellow fever vaccination. As for the study in general: SMART-Seq v4 Ultra Low Input prepared libraries from low-cell fractions.

TCRdb reprocessed the 5' RACE reads with MiXCR, giving one entry per CDR3 protein. This table holds 150,000 to 200,000 distinct CDR3 sequences, roughly 9.6% found once. In germline, CDR1 is SNHLY, CDR2 FYNNEI. The V gene lost 6 bases and the J gene lost 4 bases, with 6 bases spanning the gap. CDR3 size: 12 residues. Sequencing used CD8+ T cells sorted from PBMCs, obtained 15 days after the yellow fever booster vaccination. This sequence was found in a man aged 18 to 29 who received the YFV17D yellow fever vaccine. V and J are TRBV2 and TRBJ2-2; D gene ambiguous. DNA of the CDR3: TGTGCCAGCAGGGATCCCACCGGGGAGCTGTTTTTT. It translates to CASRDPTGELFF.